This TCR beta chain is drawn from a study of cytomegalovirus exposure and HLA in healthy donors. Overall study findings and caveats: Sequencing depth across donors, presence/absence analyses assumed, was roughly uniform. When analyzed later, the rates of TCR association showed variation by HLA locus, with DRB1 the most and HLA-C the fewest. HLA alleles showed associations with some 15,000 TCR beta sequences in a later analysis, at a 0.05 false discovery rate.

The CDR3 runs to 14 residues. The V gene's germline CDR1 is LGHNA and CDR2 YNFKEQ. The germline V and J ends were trimmed by 2 bases and 6 bases, with 11 bases remaining between them. PCR was performed using 60 Vbeta and 13 Jbeta primers. Profiling relied on immunoSEQ multiplex PCR, and the TCRdb table lists in-frame clones only, not all of them. Of roughly 180,000 clones listed, 84% were seen once; the top ten hold 4.8%. Worth noting for this clone: What it binds is not known.

Material for sequencing was PBMCs. The receptor was isolated from a girl aged 5-17 years in good health and CMV-seropositive. The V call is TRBV4-2, the J call TRBJ1-5; maybe TRBD1 (5 bases). Written as DNA, the CDR3 is TGTGCCAGCAGCCAATCCGGGGGTGGTCAGCCCCAGCATTTT. This codes for CASSQSGGGQPQHF.